This record looks at one TCR beta chain sequence and its context. Sample-barcoded 5' priming and a J-beta primer mix drove a second PCR of 7 to 11 cycles. Each CDR3 protein is one row after TCRdb ran MiXCR on the 5' RACE reads. Counted here are over 950,000 distinct CDR3 sequences, around 54% occurring once; the ten biggest clones make up roughly a fifth. Each sample gave at least 6 million isolated PBMCs. This entry comes from a study of blood T cells in healthy people across ages. Germline assignment: CDR1 SEHNR and CDR2 FQNEAQ (reference sequence). The CDR3 covers 13 residues. V was pared by 7 bases and J by 1 base, with 10 bases between.

The receptor was derived from a woman aged 55-70 years in good health. Sequenced material: blood. The rearrangement links TRBV7-9 to TRBJ1-2; D remains ambiguous. This CDR3 is CASTVGSNYGYTF. The CDR3 DNA is TGTGCCAGCACCGTGGGAAGTAACTATGGCTACACCTTC.